This passage covers 28 T cell receptor beta chains from one sample sequenced in a study of cytomegalovirus exposure and HLA in healthy donors. With 60 Vbeta and 13 Jbeta primers, the PCR was carried out. Method: immunoSEQ multiplex PCR; TCRdb's copy keeps in-frame clones and lacks some. The profile covers 200,000 to 300,000 clones, with approximately 85% appearing a single time and approximately 2% taken by the ten largest. The sample taken for sequencing was PBMCs. The receptors were sampled from a woman aged 40 to 50 in good health and CMV-seropositive.

V and J are TRBV10-3 and TRBJ2-1, with D possibly matching TRBD2 (6 bases). CDR3 size: 18 residues. Germline CDR1 reads ENHRY; CDR2 reads SYGVKD. V was shortened by 4 bases and J by 6 bases, with 25 bases between the two germline ends. The CDR3 sequence is CAISVLEGQRIGSNEQFF. In nucleotides, the CDR3 is TGTGCCATCAGTGTTCTGGAGGGCCAGCGAATCGGATCCAATGAGCAGTTCTTC.

This chain connects TRBV18 to TRBJ2-7; TRBD2 matches 8 bases. The CDR3 is 14 residues long. The V gene's germline CDR1 is KGHSH and CDR2 LQKENI. J gave up 5 bases and V 0 bases, and 3 bases lay outside the gene matches. The CDR3 DNA follows: TGTGCCAGCTCACCACCCAGCGGGAGCCACGAGCAGTACTTC. Translating gives CASSPPSGSHEQYF.

V gene TRBV4-3 combines with J gene TRBJ1-6; 8 bases are a match to TRBD1. V gave up 4 bases and J gave up 0 bases; unmatched junction bases: 14. Per the germline V gene, CDR1 is LGHNA and CDR2 is YSLEER. The length of the CDR3 is 20 residues. In nucleotides, the CDR3 is TGCGCCAGCAGCCTTGACCGGGACAGGACCATGAGCTCCTATAATTCACCCCTCCACTTT. Translation: CASSLDRDRTMSSYNSPLHF.

The rearrangement uses TRBV6-6 and TRBJ2-7; 7 bases align to TRBD1. The CDR3 extends over 14 amino acids. After removal of 5 bases from V and 1 base from J, the junction contained 5 bases not matched to a gene. CDR1 and CDR2 from the germline V gene are MNHNY and SVGAGI (reference sequence). CDR3 amino acids: CASSVTGKSYEQYF. CDR3 nucleotide sequence: TGTGCCAGCAGTGTGACAGGGAAATCCTACGAGCAGTACTTC.

The chain joins TRBV19 to TRBJ1-2; 7 bases are shared with TRBD1. Germline V gene lookup returns CDR1 LNHDA and CDR2 SQIVND (reference sequence). The CDR3 extends over 13 amino acids. The V and J ends lost 6 bases and 0 bases, in that order; junction bases with no gene match: 1. The CDR3 region has the DNA TGTGCCAGTAGAGACAGGGCTAACTATGGCTACACCTTC. This encodes CASRDRANYGYTF.

V and J are TRBV28 and TRBJ1-5; 7 bases line up with TRBD1. CDR3 size: 17 residues. The germline CDR1 and CDR2 sequences are MDHEN and SYDVKM. The J segment lost 2 bases and the V segment lost 5 bases, leaving 12 bases of the junction unmatched. This CDR3 reads CASSPLNLDRGNQPQHF. Here the CDR3 DNA reads TGTGCCAGCAGTCCCCTAAACCTCGACAGGGGCAATCAGCCCCAGCATTTT.

As concerns this clone: At the DNA level, this CDR3 is encoded by other sequences in the same sample as well. This rearrangement joins TRBV9 to TRBJ1-3; D not resolved. Germline CDR1 is SGDLS and CDR2 is YYNGEE. The CDR3 is 15 residues long. Trimming removed 0 bases from V and 0 bases from J, with 7 bases in between. The chain's CDR3 is CASSVAGSSGNTIYF. CDR3 sequence (DNA): TGTGCCAGCAGCGTAGCAGGCAGCTCTGGAAACACCATATATTTT.

This chain links TRBV30 with TRBJ1-2, with D possibly matching TRBD1 (5 bases). The germline V gene has CDR1 GTSNPN and CDR2 SVGIG (reference sequence). This CDR3 has 13 amino acids. The V gene lost 5 bases and the J gene lost 5 bases, with 15 bases spanning the gap. CDR3 nucleotide sequence: TGTGCCTGGGTAAAGGGAGGGGATTATGGCTACACCTTC. This sequence encodes CAWVKGGDYGYTF.

The chain combines TRBV15 with TRBJ2-1, with 10 bases identical to TRBD2. This CDR3 spans 15 amino acids. Germline V gene sequence: CDR1 LNHNV, CDR2 YYDKDF (reference sequence). V shed 4 bases, J shed 7 bases, and the junction held 7 bases outside the gene matches. The CDR3 DNA sequence: TGTGCCACCAGCACCCGATGGACTAGCGGAAATGAGCAGTTCTTC. This gives the protein CATSTRWTSGNEQFF.

This chain joins TRBV28 and TRBJ1-5; D is ambiguous. This CDR3 has 13 amino acids. With 6 bases removed from V and 0 bases from J, the gap between germline ends came to 6 bases. The germline gives CDR1 MDHEN, CDR2 SYDVKM. The DNA of the CDR3 is TGTGCCAGCAGCCCAATTAGCAATCAGCCCCAGCATTTT. It encodes CASSPISNQPQHF. Full variable domain (outside the CDR3, taken from reference TRBV28 and TRBJ1-5): DVKVTQSSRYLVKRTGEKVFLECVQDMDHENMFWYRQDPGLGLRLIYFSYDVKMKEKGDIPEGYSVSREKKERFSLILESASTNQTSMYLCASSPISNQPQHFGDGTRLSIL.

This clone appeared a single time. The rearrangement links TRBV25-1 to TRBJ2-6; 9 nucleotides agree with TRBD1. The germline V gene has CDR1 MGHDK and CDR2 SYGVNS. V was pared by 4 bases and J by 0 bases, with 7 bases of the junction left unmatched. This CDR3 has 18 amino acids. The DNA for the CDR3 is TGTGCCAGCAGTGGATCCGGGACAGGGATCTCTGGGGCCAACGTCCTGACTTTC. This gives the protein CASSGSGTGISGANVLTF.

The chain uses TRBV19 and TRBJ1-2; 12 bases match TRBD1. The CDR3 totals 19 residues. Per the germline V gene, CDR1 is LNHDA and CDR2 is SQIVND (reference sequence). The V gene end was trimmed by 5 bases and the J gene end by 2 bases; junction bases not matched to a gene: 15. The CDR3 sequence: CASSPKGRGQGASNYGYTF. CDR3 sequence (DNA): TGTGCCAGTAGTCCAAAGGGCAGGGGACAGGGGGCCTCCAACTATGGCTACACCTTC. The full variable domain, in which reference TRBV19 and TRBJ1-2 provide the parts outside the CDR3, is DGGITQSPKYLFRKEGQNVTLSCEQNLNHDAMYWYRQDPGQGLRLIYYSQIVNDFQKGDIAEGYSVSREKKESFPLTVTSAQKNPTAFYLCASSPKGRGQGASNYGYTFGSGTRLTVV.

The chain couples TRBV27 to TRBJ2-7; weak D call: TRBD2 (5 bases). Per germline, CDR1 MNHEY and CDR2 SMNVEV (reference sequence). V lost 5 bases and J lost 4, with 15 bases in between. The CDR3 is 14 amino acids. The DNA for the CDR3 is TGTGCCAGCAGTCCCCACAAGGACTTTTACGAGCAGTACTTC. Translated, it gives CASSPHKDFYEQYF.

The gene calls are TRBV7-3 and TRBJ2-3; TRBD1 matches at 12 bases. Looked up from germline, CDR1 is SGHTA and CDR2 is FQGTGA. The CDR3 contains 16 residues. J lost 6 bases, V lost 5 bases, and 9 bases had no gene match. The CDR3, as DNA: TGTGCCAGCAGCCCAGGGACAGGGGGCCGGGGTGATACGCAGTATTTT. This gives the protein CASSPGTGGRGDTQYF.

A word on this clone: The same CDR3 arises from other DNA sequences in this sample as well. This chain joins TRBV30 and TRBJ2-3; tentatively, D is TRBD2 (6 bases). The CDR3 consists of 12 residues. Per the germline V gene, CDR1 is GTSNPN and CDR2 is SVGIG (reference sequence). V was cut by 3 bases and J by 3 bases, with 7 bases left in between. The CDR3 here is CAWSAGTDTQYF. CDR3 bases: TGTGCCTGGAGCGCGGGGACAGATACGCAGTATTTT.

This clone was found a few times. In DNA, the CDR3 is TGCGCCAGCAGCTACCGACAGGGAAACACTGAAGCTTTCTTT. It encodes CASSYRQGNTEAFF. The rearrangement uses TRBV5-1 and TRBJ1-1, with 7 bases fitting TRBD1. V shed 3 bases, J shed 2 bases, and the junction held 4 bases outside the gene matches. There are 14 residues in the CDR3. Germline CDR1 SGHRS, CDR2 YFSETQ.

The V and J genes are TRBV2 and TRBJ2-7; TRBD2 matches at 11 bases. The CDR3 sequence is 15 residues long. With 0 bases clipped from V and 4 bases from J, the junction kept 2 bases outside the gene matches. CDR1 and CDR2 from the germline V gene are SNHLY and FYNNEI. CDR3 sequence: CASSEATSGSYEQYF. In DNA form, the CDR3 reads TGTGCCAGCAGTGAAGCAACTAGCGGGAGTTACGAGCAGTACTTC.

CDR3 region: CASSTDRGNPKYEQYF. The DNA of the CDR3 is TGTGCCAGCAGCACGGACAGGGGGAATCCCAAATACGAGCAGTACTTC. This rearrangement joins TRBV21-1 to TRBJ2-7; the table calls TRBD1, which could not be checked here. TRBV21-1 represents a pseudogene. The CDR3 length is 16 residues.

The CDR3 reads CASSLSGTGVYEQYF. The CDR3, as DNA: TGTGCCAGCAGTTTATCCGGGACAGGGGTCTACGAGCAGTACTTC. The gene calls are TRBV27 and TRBJ2-7, with 10 bases fitting TRBD1. The CDR3 length is 15 residues. Germline values: CDR1 MNHEY, CDR2 SMNVEV (reference sequence). The V segment lost 0 bases and the J segment 3 bases; nucleotides outside the gene matches: 2.

This clone was observed a handful of times. The chain has TRBV19 and TRBJ2-1; 9 nucleotides line up with TRBD1. The V gene's germline CDR1 is LNHDA and CDR2 SQIVND (reference sequence). Germline trimming cut 7 bases from V and 8 bases from J; bases unmatched to any gene: 12. This CDR3 comprises 15 residues. The CDR3, as DNA: TGTGCCAGTAAGGTAGAGGGACAGGGACTCGATGAGCAGTTCTTC. This codes for CASKVEGQGLDEQFF.

This chain uses TRBV21-1 with TRBJ2-2; the DNA was not used to check the table's D call, TRBD2. TRBV21-1 is given as a pseudogene. The CDR3 sequence is 15 residues long. The CDR3 DNA is TGTGCCAGCAGCAAAGCGCTCGGGGACACCGGGGAGCTGTTTTTT. It encodes CASSKALGDTGELFF.

V and J are TRBV5-4 and TRBJ2-7, with 14 bases lining up with TRBD2. CDR3 length equals 14 residues. J lost 6 bases, V lost 5 bases, and 4 bases had no gene match. The V gene's germline CDR1 is SGHNT and CDR2 YYREEE (reference sequence). The CDR3 bases are TGTGCCAGCAGACTCGGGACTAGCGGGAGCGAGCAGTACTTC. Translation gives CASRLGTSGSEQYF.

The chain carries TRBV7-9 and TRBJ2-2; TRBD2 aligns across 7 bases. The germline V gene encodes CDR1 SEHNR and CDR2 FQNEAQ (reference sequence). There are 17 residues in the CDR3. V shed 5 bases and J 0 bases; nucleotides not matched to a gene: 9. The chain's CDR3 is CASSPDALAANTGELFF. Written as DNA, the CDR3 is TGTGCCAGCAGCCCGGACGCCCTAGCGGCGAACACCGGGGAGCTGTTTTTT.

The chain combines TRBV7-9 with TRBJ1-5; D is unclear. The CDR3 extends over 12 amino acids. Germline V lookup: CDR1 SEHNR, CDR2 FQNEAQ (reference sequence). Trimming took 4 bases from V and 4 from J, leaving 5 bases between them. The CDR3 here is CASSSPNQPQHF. The DNA of the CDR3 is TGTGCCAGCAGCTCCCCGAATCAGCCCCAGCATTTT.

The V and J genes are TRBV7-2 and TRBJ2-3, with D perhaps matching TRBD2 (5 bases). V was cut by 5 bases and J by 5 bases, with 20 bases left in between. The V gene's germline CDR1 is SGHTA and CDR2 FQGNSA. There are 16 residues in the CDR3. In nucleotides, the CDR3 is TGTGCCAGCAGCCAGACACGGCTGATACGGGGAGATACGCAGTATTTT. Residues: CASSQTRLIRGDTQYF.

This chain uses TRBV28 with TRBJ1-2; TRBD1 aligns across 7 bases. The CDR3 contains 15 residues. V dropped 3 bases and J dropped 2; count of bases not matched to a gene: 6. Germline V gene lookup returns CDR1 MDHEN and CDR2 SYDVKM. CDR3 coding DNA: TGTGCCAGCAGTTTGAGACCGGGACAGAACTATGGCTACACCTTC. Translating gives CASSLRPGQNYGYTF.

The chain employs TRBV18 and TRBJ2-3; TRBD1 matches at 9 bases. Trimming at V came to 4 bases and at J to 3 bases, leaving 8 bases not matched to a gene. Germline V gene lookup returns CDR1 KGHSH and CDR2 LQKENI. The CDR3 is 16 amino acids. CDR3 nucleotides: TGTGCCAGCTCACGAGGAACAGGGGGCAGGACAGATACGCAGTATTTT. Translation: CASSRGTGGRTDTQYF.

The J gene is TRBJ2-1, the V gene TRBV6-5, with D perhaps TRBD1 (6 bases). The CDR3 has 14 residues. V lost 5 bases to trimming and J lost 5 bases, with 13 bases between them. Germline CDR1 reads MNHEY; CDR2 reads SVGAGI. The CDR3 coding sequence is TGTGCCAGCAGTCGACCGGGACAAGACAATGAGCAGTTCTTC. Amino acids: CASSRPGQDNEQFF.